This entry concerns a single T cell receptor beta chain. This entry is derived from a study of T cells in tumors after PD-1 blockade. The method was immunoSEQ multiplex PCR; TCRdb's version includes in-frame clones alone and lacks a portion of them. The sample shows tens of thousands of clones, roughly 78% of them seen only once. Germline V gene data show CDR1 as GTSNPN and CDR2 as SVGIG (reference sequence). Losses at the gene ends were 0 bases for V and 4 bases for J; bases not matched to a gene: 8. The CDR3 is made up of 16 amino acids. The V and J genes are TRBV30 and TRBJ1-2, with 10 bases that match TRBD1. The receptor comes from a human donor with basal cell carcinoma. The sequences come from PBMCs, collected before anti-PD-1 treatment. As DNA, the CDR3 is TGTGCCTGGAGTGTAACCCGGACAGGGGGTGGCTATGGCTACACCTTC. Its protein product is CAWSVTRTGGGYGYTF.